The 26 T cell receptor beta chains in this list originate from one sample, sequenced in a study of PD-L1 blockade in urothelial cancer. The time point here: pretreatment peripheral blood. Sequenced by immunoSEQ multiplex PCR; TCRdb stores in-frame clones only, minus some. The profile shows around 79,000 clones, 85% of them singletons. Sequences were derived from PBMCs, sampled around atezolizumab (anti-PD-L1) treatment. The receptor set was obtained from a man aged 35 to 55 with urothelial cancer.

A remark on this clone: Germline and junction disagree at one end, which may indicate a read error. The chain combines TRBV4-3 with TRBJ1-2, with a tentative D call TRBD1 (5 bases). The CDR3 length is 14 residues. CDR1 is LGHNA and CDR2 is YSLEER in the germline V gene. The CDR3 here is CASSQRQGLSGCTF. The CDR3 nucleotides read TGCGCCAGCAGCCAACGGCAGGGACTCAGTGGCTGCACCTTC.

The chain carries TRBV11-2 and TRBJ2-7; 7 bases are shared with TRBD2. The CDR3 length is 16 residues. Germline loops: CDR1 SGHAT, CDR2 FQNNGV. Losses at the gene ends were 5 bases for V and 4 bases for J; bases not matched to a gene: 14. The CDR3 loop reads CASSPGSSGGWYEQYF. As DNA, the CDR3 is TGTGCCAGCAGCCCCGGGTCTAGCGGTGGATGGTACGAGCAGTACTTC. Together with reference TRBV11-2 and TRBJ2-7, the CDR3 gives the full variable domain: EAGVAQSPRYKIIEKRQSVAFWCNPISGHATLYWYQQILGQGPKLLIQFQNNGVVDDSQLPKDRFSAERLKGVDSTLKIQPAKLEDSAVYLCASSPGSSGGWYEQYFGPGTRLTVT.

This chain joins TRBV7-2 and TRBJ2-1; 7 positions match TRBD2. J lost 5 bases, V lost 5 bases, and 9 bases had no gene match. The V gene's germline CDR1 is SGHTA and CDR2 FQGNSA. This CDR3 is 15 amino acids long. The CDR3 loop is CASSLQAGKDNEQFF. The CDR3 nucleotides are TGTGCCAGCAGCCTTCAAGCGGGAAAGGACAATGAGCAGTTCTTC. Complete variable domain (other parts from reference TRBV7-2 and TRBJ2-1): GAGVSQSPSNKVTEKGKDVELRCDPISGHTALYWYRQSLGQGLEFLIYFQGNSAPDKSGLPSDRFSAERTGGSVSTLTIQRTQQEDSAVYLCASSLQAGKDNEQFFGPGTRLTVL.

This rearrangement joins TRBV27 to TRBJ2-7, with TRBD1 matching over 7 bases. V shed 4 bases, J shed 2 bases, and the junction held 8 bases outside the gene matches. Germline lookup yields CDR1 MNHEY and CDR2 SMNVEV (reference sequence). This CDR3 region has 15 residues. CDR3 DNA: TGTGCCAGCAGTTCTCGGCCGGGACAGACCTACGAGCAGTACTTC. It encodes CASSSRPGQTYEQYF.

V is TRBV19 and J is TRBJ2-7, with 8 bases lining up with TRBD2. Unmatched junction bases numbered 4, after V lost 6 bases and J lost 0 bases. CDR1 LNHDA and CDR2 SQIVND come from the germline V gene (reference sequence). The CDR3 extends over 14 amino acids. The CDR3 sequence is CASRTGTSSYEQYF. The CDR3 DNA reads TGTGCCAGTAGGACCGGGACTAGCTCCTACGAGCAGTACTTC.

The rearrangement joins TRBV5-6 to TRBJ1-4, with D hard to call. CDR1 is SGHDT and CDR2 is YYEEEE in the germline V gene. This CDR3 is 17 amino acids long. V was clipped by 4 bases and J by 0 bases, with 16 bases between them. Here the CDR3 DNA reads TGTGCCAGCAGCCCGCGGTACCGCGTGACAACTAATGAAAAACTGTTTTTT. Translating it yields CASSPRYRVTTNEKLFF.

V usage is TRBV4-1 and J usage is TRBJ2-1, with TRBD1 matching over 9 bases. From germline, CDR1 is MGHRA and CDR2 YSYEKL. CDR3 size: 17 residues. Germline trimming cut 2 bases from V and 0 bases from J; bases unmatched to any gene: 5. The CDR3 DNA sequence: TGCGCCAGCAGCCAAAAGGGGGGACAGGGCTCCTACAATGAGCAGTTCTTC. Its protein product is CASSQKGGQGSYNEQFF.

This clone was counted once. The genes are TRBV29-1 and TRBJ1-6, with 7 bases that match TRBD1. The CDR3 totals 13 residues. J was trimmed by 6 bases and V by 7 bases; bases with no gene match: 6. CDR1 and CDR2 from the germline V gene are SQVTM and ANQGSEA. CDR3 sequence reads: CSAARDSNSPLHF. The CDR3 DNA reads TGCAGCGCTGCCCGGGACAGTAATTCACCCCTCCACTTT. Variable domain in full (rest from reference TRBV29-1 and TRBJ1-6): SAVISQKPSRDICQRGTSLTIQCQVDSQVTMMFWYRQQPGQSLTLIATANQGSEATYESGFVIDKFPISRPNLTFSTLTVSNMSPEDSSIYLCSAARDSNSPLHFGNGTRLTVT.

This clone was found a few times. The chain employs TRBV7-3 and TRBJ2-7, with a tentative D call TRBD2 (6 bases). Trimming left V 2 bases short and J 2 bases short, with 13 bases between. This CDR3 comprises 15 residues. The germline gives CDR1 SGHTA, CDR2 FQGTGA. The CDR3 region is CASSLYVGGPYEQYF. The CDR3 DNA follows: TGTGCCAGCAGCTTATATGTTGGAGGGCCCTACGAGCAGTACTTC. The variable domain in full, with the rest retrieved from reference TRBV7-3 and TRBJ2-7, is GAGVSQTPSNKVTEKGKYVELRCDPISGHTALYWYRQSLGQGPEFLIYFQGTGAADDSGLPNDRFFAVRPEGSVSTLKIQRTERGDSAVYLCASSLYVGGPYEQYFGPGTRLTVT.

The V gene is TRBV7-2, the J gene TRBJ2-5, with D possibly matching TRBD2 (6 bases). The CDR3 length is 14 residues. Per the germline V gene, CDR1 is SGHTA and CDR2 is FQGNSA. The germline V and J ends were trimmed by 5 bases and 2 bases, with 12 bases remaining between them. CDR3 loop: CASSPGSVQETQYF. CDR3 in DNA: TGTGCCAGCAGCCCCGGGAGCGTACAAGAGACCCAGTACTTC.

The chain has TRBV7-2 and TRBJ2-1; D not resolved. Trimming shortened V by 4 bases and J by 6 bases, and 7 bases separated the two germline ends. The germline CDR1 and CDR2 sequences are SGHTA and FQGNSA. This CDR3 region has 12 residues. CDR3 bases: TGTGCCAGCAGCTGGAGTTTCAATGAGCAGTTCTTC. Residues: CASSWSFNEQFF.

The V and J genes are TRBV30 and TRBJ1-5; D may be TRBD1 (5 bases). The CDR3 runs 14 residues. V lost 0 bases to trimming and J lost 7 bases, with 13 bases between them. In germline, CDR1 is GTSNPN, CDR2 SVGIG (reference sequence). DNA of the CDR3: TGTGCCTGGAGTGTGAGCGGGGCCGGCCAGCCCCAGCATTTT. This codes for CAWSVSGAGQPQHF.

The chain is built from TRBV6-5 and TRBJ1-2, with D tentatively TRBD1 (6 bases). The CDR3 loop spans 16 amino acids. The germline CDR1 and CDR2 sequences are MNHEY and SVGAGI. The V end was cut by 2 bases, the J end by 8 bases, with 21 bases between. The CDR3 DNA sequence: TGTGCCAGCAGTTACGCACGACGGGACATCGGTTCCGGCTACACCTTC. It encodes CASSYARRDIGSGYTF.

V usage is TRBV28 and J usage is TRBJ1-5; no reliable D call. V lost 5 bases to trimming and J lost 7 bases, with 15 bases between them. The germline CDR1 and CDR2 sequences are MDHEN and SYDVKM. The CDR3 has 14 residues. The CDR3 reads CASSLRGGGQPQHF. For the CDR3, the DNA is TGTGCCAGCAGTCTAAGAGGAGGAGGACAGCCCCAGCATTTT.

The V and J genes are TRBV19 and TRBJ2-2; possible D gene TRBD1, 5 bases. CDR1 is LNHDA, CDR2 SQIVND, per germline (reference sequence). The length of the CDR3 is 16 residues. Trimming took 3 bases from V and 1 from J, leaving 12 bases between them. The CDR3 DNA reads as TGTGCCAGTAGTATTAGAAAGGGGTTGAACACCGGGGAGCTGTTTTTT. It codes for CASSIRKGLNTGELFF.

The V and J genes are TRBV25-1 and TRBJ2-1, with D uncertain. There are 14 residues in the CDR3. The germline V gene encodes CDR1 MGHDK and CDR2 SYGVNS. The V end lost 4 bases, the J end lost 7 bases, and 14 bases lay between the germline ends. The CDR3 nucleotides are TGTGCCAGCAGTGTTGTTGGCGGTCCAAATGAGCAGTTCTTC. This encodes CASSVVGGPNEQFF.

In this sample, this clone turned up a few times. This chain links TRBV10-3 with TRBJ1-3; 9 bases line up with TRBD1. CDR3 length: 13 residues. Per germline, CDR1 ENHRY and CDR2 SYGVKD. V lost 10 bases, J lost 6 bases, and 7 bases stayed unmatched. The CDR3 DNA sequence: TGTGCCACCAAGGGACAGGGTATAAACACCATATATTTT. Encoded protein: CATKGQGINTIYF.

V gene TRBV30 combines with J gene TRBJ2-2, with TRBD1 matching over 7 bases. The germline V gene encodes CDR1 GTSNPN and CDR2 SVGIG (reference sequence). V lost 1 base to trimming and J lost 3 bases; unmatched junction nucleotides: 5. The CDR3 is 15 amino acids. CDR3 coding DNA: TGTGCCTGGAGTGGGGACAGTTCGTACACCGGGGAGCTGTTTTTT. It codes for CAWSGDSSYTGELFF.

This clone appeared a single time. This sequence joins TRBV28 and TRBJ2-7; D unclear. V lost 8 bases and J lost 2, with 13 bases in between. The V gene's germline CDR1 is MDHEN and CDR2 SYDVKM. CDR3 length equals 13 residues. The DNA for the CDR3 is TGTGCCAGCGGAGTGGCCCTAGCCTACGAGCAGTACTTC. Its translation: CASGVALAYEQYF.

The J gene is TRBJ1-5, the V gene TRBV28; maybe TRBD1 (5 bases). Trimming shortened V by 6 bases and J by 3 bases, and 12 bases separated the two germline ends. Germline CDR1 MDHEN, CDR2 SYDVKM. This CDR3 is built from 14 residues. The CDR3 bases are TGTGCCAGCAGCCCCGACAGAAACAATCAGCCCCAGCATTTT. Protein product: CASSPDRNNQPQHF.

This chain links TRBV9 with TRBJ2-2; possibly TRBD2 for D (5 bases). The germline V and J ends were trimmed by 2 bases and 5 bases, with 13 bases remaining between them. This CDR3 comprises 15 residues. The germline CDR1 and CDR2 sequences are SGDLS and YYNGEE. The CDR3 spells CASSVGMDPTGELFF. The CDR3 coding sequence is TGTGCCAGCAGCGTCGGGATGGATCCGACCGGGGAGCTGTTTTTT.

The chain combines TRBV28 with TRBJ2-5, with 16 nucleotides matching TRBD2. V lost 8 bases to trimming and J lost 4 bases; unmatched junction nucleotides: 19. There are 20 residues in the CDR3. Germline loops: CDR1 MDHEN, CDR2 SYDVKM. In nucleotides, the CDR3 is TGTGCCAGCCGACAATCCGGGACTAGCGGGAGGGAAGCGGATCGAGAGACCCAGTACTTC. This encodes CASRQSGTSGREADRETQYF.

This chain links TRBV5-4 with TRBJ1-2; the match to TRBD1 covers 8 bases. CDR1 is SGHNT, CDR2 YYREEE, per germline (reference sequence). V lost 4 bases and J lost 7; bases outside the gene matches: 12. The length of the CDR3 is 15 residues. CDR3 nucleotides: TGTGCCAGCAGCCCCGCGGACAGGGCTTTAGGTGGCTACACCTTC. Amino acids: CASSPADRALGGYTF.

The V call is TRBV6-1, the J call TRBJ1-1; no clear D. Deletions cut 3 bases from V and 5 bases from J, with 7 bases between. The CDR3 length is 12 residues. CDR1 is MNHNS, CDR2 SASEGT, per germline. CDR3 DNA: TGTGCCAGCAGTGATTATCGGACTGAAGCTTTCTTT. Protein: CASSDYRTEAFF.

The V and J genes are TRBV19 and TRBJ2-7, with a tentative D call TRBD1 (5 bases). This CDR3 has 14 residues. The germline V gene encodes CDR1 LNHDA and CDR2 SQIVND (reference sequence). V gave up 2 bases and J gave up 3 bases, with 11 bases separating them. The CDR3 sequence: CASSIIGRDYEQYF. The CDR3 nucleotides are TGTGCCAGTAGTATAATTGGCAGGGACTACGAGCAGTACTTC.

The V and J genes are TRBV7-6 and TRBJ1-1; no reliable D call. CDR1 and CDR2 from the germline V gene are SGHVS and FNYEAQ. This CDR3 has 13 amino acids. V lost 5 bases and J lost 1, with 8 bases in between. The CDR3 sequence: CASSPRWNTEAFF. The CDR3 bases are TGTGCCAGCAGCCCGAGGTGGAACACTGAAGCTTTCTTT.